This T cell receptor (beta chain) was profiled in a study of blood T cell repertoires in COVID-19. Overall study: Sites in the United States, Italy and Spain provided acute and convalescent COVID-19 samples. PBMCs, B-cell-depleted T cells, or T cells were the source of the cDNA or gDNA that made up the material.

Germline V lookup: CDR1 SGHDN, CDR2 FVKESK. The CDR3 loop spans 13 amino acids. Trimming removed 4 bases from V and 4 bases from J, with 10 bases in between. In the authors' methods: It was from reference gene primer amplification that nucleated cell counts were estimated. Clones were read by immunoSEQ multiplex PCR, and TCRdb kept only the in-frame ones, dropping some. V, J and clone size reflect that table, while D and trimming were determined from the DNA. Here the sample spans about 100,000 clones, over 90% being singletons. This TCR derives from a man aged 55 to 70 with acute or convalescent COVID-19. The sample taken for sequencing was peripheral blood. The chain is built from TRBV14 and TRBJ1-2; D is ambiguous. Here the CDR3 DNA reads TGTGCCAGCAGCCCTAACGGGTTCTATGGCTACACCTTC. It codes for CASSPNGFYGYTF. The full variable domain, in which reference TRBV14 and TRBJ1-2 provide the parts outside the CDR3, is EAGVTQFPSHSVIEKGQTVTLRCDPISGHDNLYWYRRVMGKEIKFLLHFVKESKQDESGMPNNRFLAERTGGTYSTLKVQPAELEDSGVYFCASSPNGFYGYTFGSGTRLTVV.